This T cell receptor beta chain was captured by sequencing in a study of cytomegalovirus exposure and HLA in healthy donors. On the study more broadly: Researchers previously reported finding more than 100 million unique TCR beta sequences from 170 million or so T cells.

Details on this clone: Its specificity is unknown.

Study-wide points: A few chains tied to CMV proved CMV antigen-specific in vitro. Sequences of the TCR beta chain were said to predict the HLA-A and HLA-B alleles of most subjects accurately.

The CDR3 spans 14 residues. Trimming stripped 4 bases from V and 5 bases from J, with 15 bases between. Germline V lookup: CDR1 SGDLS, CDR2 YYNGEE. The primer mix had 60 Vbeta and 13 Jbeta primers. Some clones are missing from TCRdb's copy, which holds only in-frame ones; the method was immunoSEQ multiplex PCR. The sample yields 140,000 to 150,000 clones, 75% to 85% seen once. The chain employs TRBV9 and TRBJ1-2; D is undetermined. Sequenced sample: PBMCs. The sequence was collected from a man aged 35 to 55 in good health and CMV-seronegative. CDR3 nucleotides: TGTGCCAGCAGCCCTAATGTGGCGGCGTATGGCTACACCTTC. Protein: CASSPNVAAYGYTF.